This entry describes one T cell receptor beta chain. These data originate in a study of T cells after yellow fever vaccination. TCRdb analysed the 5' RACE reads with MiXCR anew, one entry per CDR3 protein. The sample has 250,000 to 350,000 distinct CDR3 sequences, 6.5% to 8.5% seen once. The germline V gene has CDR1 MGHRA and CDR2 YSYEKL. Trimming took off 8 bases at V and 2 bases at J, with 7 bases between the two ends. The CDR3 consists of 13 residues. The material sequenced was PBMCs, taken 35 to 50 days after the first yellow fever vaccination. This receptor was taken from a man between 18 and 35 years old who received the YFV17D yellow fever vaccine. J is TRBJ2-6 and V is TRBV4-1; D possibly uses TRBD1 or TRBD2 (5 bases each). CDR3 region: CASGGTGANVLTF. Written as DNA, the CDR3 is TGCGCCAGCGGGGGAACTGGGGCCAACGTCCTGACTTTC.